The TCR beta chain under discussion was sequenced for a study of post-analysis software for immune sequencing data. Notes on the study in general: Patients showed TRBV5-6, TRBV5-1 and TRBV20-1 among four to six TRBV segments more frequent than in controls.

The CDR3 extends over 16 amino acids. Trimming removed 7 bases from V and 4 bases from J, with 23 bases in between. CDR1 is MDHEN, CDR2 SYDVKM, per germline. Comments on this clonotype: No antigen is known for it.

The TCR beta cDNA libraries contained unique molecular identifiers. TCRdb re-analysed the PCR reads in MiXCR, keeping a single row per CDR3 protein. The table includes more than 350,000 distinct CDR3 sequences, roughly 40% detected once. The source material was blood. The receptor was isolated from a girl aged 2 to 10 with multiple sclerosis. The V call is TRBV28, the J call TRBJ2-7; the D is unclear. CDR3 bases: TGTGCCAGCAACGGCTTCGCACCGCCGTTAACTTACGAGCAGTACTTC. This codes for CASNGFAPPLTYEQYF.